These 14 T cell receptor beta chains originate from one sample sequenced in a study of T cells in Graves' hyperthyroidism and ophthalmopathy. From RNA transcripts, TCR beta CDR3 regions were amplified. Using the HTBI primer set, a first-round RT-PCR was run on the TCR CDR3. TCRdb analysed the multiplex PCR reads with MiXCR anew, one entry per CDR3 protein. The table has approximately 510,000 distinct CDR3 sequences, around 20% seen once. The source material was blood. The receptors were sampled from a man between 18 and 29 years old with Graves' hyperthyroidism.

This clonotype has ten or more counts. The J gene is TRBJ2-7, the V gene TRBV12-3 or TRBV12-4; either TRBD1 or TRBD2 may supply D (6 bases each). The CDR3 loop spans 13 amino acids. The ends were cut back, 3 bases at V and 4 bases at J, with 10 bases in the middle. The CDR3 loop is CASSFGGVYEQYF. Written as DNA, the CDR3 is TGTGCCAGCAGTTTCGGGGGCGTGTACGAGCAGTACTTC.

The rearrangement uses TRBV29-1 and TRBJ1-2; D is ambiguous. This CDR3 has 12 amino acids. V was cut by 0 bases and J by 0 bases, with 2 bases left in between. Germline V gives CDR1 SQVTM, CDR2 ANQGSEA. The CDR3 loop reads CSVEEANYGYTF. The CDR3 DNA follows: TGCAGCGTTGAAGAAGCTAACTATGGCTACACCTTC.

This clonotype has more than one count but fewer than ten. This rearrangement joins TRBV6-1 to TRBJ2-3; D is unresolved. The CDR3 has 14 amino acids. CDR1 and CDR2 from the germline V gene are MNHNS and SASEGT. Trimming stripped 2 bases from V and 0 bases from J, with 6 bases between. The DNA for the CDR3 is TGTGCCAGCAGTGAAAAGACTAGCACAGATACGCAGTATTTT. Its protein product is CASSEKTSTDTQYF.

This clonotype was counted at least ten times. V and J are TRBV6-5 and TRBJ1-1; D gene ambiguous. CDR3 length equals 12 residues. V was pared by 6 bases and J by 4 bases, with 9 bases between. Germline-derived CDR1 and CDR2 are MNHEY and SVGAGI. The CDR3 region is CASRGRGTEAFF. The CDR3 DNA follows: TGTGCCAGCAGGGGCCGCGGCACTGAAGCTTTCTTT.

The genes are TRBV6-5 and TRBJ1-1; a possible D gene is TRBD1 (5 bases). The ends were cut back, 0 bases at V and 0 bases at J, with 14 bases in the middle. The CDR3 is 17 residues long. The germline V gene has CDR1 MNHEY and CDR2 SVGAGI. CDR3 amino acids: CASSYSQGRTVNTEAFF. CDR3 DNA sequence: TGTGCCAGCAGTTACTCTCAGGGTCGGACGGTGAACACTGAAGCTTTCTTT.

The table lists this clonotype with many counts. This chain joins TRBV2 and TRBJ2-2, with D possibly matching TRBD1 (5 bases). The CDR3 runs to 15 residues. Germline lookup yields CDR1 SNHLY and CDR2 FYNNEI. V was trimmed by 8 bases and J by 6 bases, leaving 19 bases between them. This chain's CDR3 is CASGAKRGTPGELFF. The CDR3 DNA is TGTGCCAGCGGGGCAAAAAGGGGCACGCCCGGGGAGCTGTTTTTT.

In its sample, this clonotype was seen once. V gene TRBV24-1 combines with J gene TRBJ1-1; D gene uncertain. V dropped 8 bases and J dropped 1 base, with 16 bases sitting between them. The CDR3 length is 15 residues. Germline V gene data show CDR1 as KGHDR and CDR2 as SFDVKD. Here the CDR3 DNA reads TGTGCCACCATTGCGGTGGACGAACGGAACACTGAAGCTTTCTTT. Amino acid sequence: CATIAVDERNTEAFF.

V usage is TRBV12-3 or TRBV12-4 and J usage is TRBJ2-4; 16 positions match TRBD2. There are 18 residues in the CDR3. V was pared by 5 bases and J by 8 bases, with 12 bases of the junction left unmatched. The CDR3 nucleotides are TGTGCCAGCAGTGCTACTACCGGGACTAGCGGGGGGGCGCACATTCAGTACTTC. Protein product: CASSATTGTSGGAHIQYF.

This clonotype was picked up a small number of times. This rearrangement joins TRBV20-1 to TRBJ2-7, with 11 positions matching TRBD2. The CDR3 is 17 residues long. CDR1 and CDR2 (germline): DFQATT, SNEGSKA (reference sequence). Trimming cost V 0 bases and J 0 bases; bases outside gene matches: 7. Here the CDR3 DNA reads TGCAGTGCTAGAGATGCCCTTAGCGGGGGGGCCTCCTACGAGCAGTACTTC. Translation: CSARDALSGGASYEQYF.

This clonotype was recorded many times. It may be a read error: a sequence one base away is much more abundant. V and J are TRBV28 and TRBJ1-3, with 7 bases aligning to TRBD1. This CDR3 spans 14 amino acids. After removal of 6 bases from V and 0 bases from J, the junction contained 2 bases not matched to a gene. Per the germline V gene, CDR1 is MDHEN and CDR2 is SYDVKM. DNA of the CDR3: TGTGCCAGCAGGGACAGGCGCTCTGGAAACACCATATATTTT. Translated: CASRDRRSGNTIYF.

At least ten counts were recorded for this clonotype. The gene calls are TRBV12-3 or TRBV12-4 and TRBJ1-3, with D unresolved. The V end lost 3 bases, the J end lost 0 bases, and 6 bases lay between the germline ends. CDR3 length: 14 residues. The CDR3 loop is CASSLVFSGNTIYF. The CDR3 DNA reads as TGTGCCAGCAGTTTGGTCTTCTCTGGAAACACCATATATTTT.

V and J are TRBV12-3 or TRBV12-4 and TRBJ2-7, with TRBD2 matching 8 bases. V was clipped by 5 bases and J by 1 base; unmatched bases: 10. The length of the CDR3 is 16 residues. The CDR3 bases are TGTGCCAGCAGTCCTTCCCGGACTAGCATATCCTACGAGCAGTACTTC. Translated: CASSPSRTSISYEQYF.

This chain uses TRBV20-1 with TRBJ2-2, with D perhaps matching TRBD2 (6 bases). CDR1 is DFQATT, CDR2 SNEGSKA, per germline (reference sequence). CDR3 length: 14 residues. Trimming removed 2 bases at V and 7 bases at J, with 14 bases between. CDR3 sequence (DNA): TGCAGTGCTAGAAAAGACGCGGGGAGCGGGGAGCTGTTTTTT. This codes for CSARKDAGSGELFF.

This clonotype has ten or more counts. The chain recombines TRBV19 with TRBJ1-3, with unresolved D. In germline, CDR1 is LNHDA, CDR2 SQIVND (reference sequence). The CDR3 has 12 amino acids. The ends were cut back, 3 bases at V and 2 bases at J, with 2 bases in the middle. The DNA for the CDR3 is TGTGCCAGTAGTATGCCTGGAAACACCATATATTTT. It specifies CASSMPGNTIYF.